The 28 T cell receptor beta chains in this list originate from one sample, sequenced in a study of blood T cells in healthy people across ages. The second PCR ran 7 to 11 cycles with a sample-barcoded 5' primer and J-beta primers. TCRdb re-derived calls from the 5' RACE reads in MiXCR, one entry per CDR3 protein. The sample holds 600,000 to 800,000 distinct CDR3 sequences, approximately 52% seen once. The sample was blood. These receptors were taken from a woman aged 80 or older in good health.

As regards this clonotype: A much bigger clone sits one base away, suggesting this may be a read error. The CDR3 coding sequence is TGCGCCAGCAGCTTCGGACCGGAGGGATACGAGCAGTACTTC. Amino acids: CASSFGPEGYEQYF. The rearrangement uses TRBV5-1 and TRBJ2-5; perhaps TRBD2 as D (6 bases). The J call may be in error: the DNA end matches TRBJ2-7 better. In germline, CDR1 is SGHRS, CDR2 YFSETQ. This CDR3 spans 14 amino acids.

The chain combines TRBV6-6 with TRBJ1-1; D is ambiguous. The V end was cut by 6 bases, the J end by 4 bases, with 12 bases between. Per the germline V gene, CDR1 is MNHNY and CDR2 is SVGAGI (reference sequence). The CDR3 is 13 residues long. The DNA for the CDR3 is TGTGCCAGCAGCCCCGACACCTTCACTGAAGCTTTCTTT. The encoded protein is CASSPDTFTEAFF.

Points on this clonotype: One junction end does not reproduce the germline sequence, and a read error may be involved. The V call is TRBV6-1, the J call TRBJ2-1; TRBD1 aligns across 9 bases. The CDR3 has 16 amino acids. The germline gives CDR1 MNHNS, CDR2 SASEGT. Here the CDR3 reads CASSGTGPKSYNEQFF. The CDR3 DNA sequence: TGCGCCAGCAGTGGGACAGGGCCTAAGTCATACAATGAGCAGTTCTTC.

This clonotype was recorded only once. One base away lies a much larger clone, so this may be a sequencing read error. This chain uses TRBV7-9 with TRBJ2-5; unclear D gene. Germline CDR1 is SEHNR and CDR2 is FQNEAQ (reference sequence). The CDR3 runs to 13 residues. Trimming pared 5 bases from V and 5 bases from J, leaving 12 bases between. This CDR3 is CASSVRPDETQYF. Written as DNA, the CDR3 is TGTGCCAGCAGCGTAAGGCCGGACGAGACCCAGTACTTC.

The V and J genes are TRBV5-1 and TRBJ1-4; D remains unclear. CDR1 is SGHRS and CDR2 is YFSETQ in the germline V gene. The CDR3 totals 14 residues. The V gene lost 0 bases and the J gene lost 5 bases, with 8 bases spanning the gap. The CDR3 region is CASSLGNQNEKLFF. The DNA for the CDR3 is TGCGCCAGCAGCTTGGGTAATCAAAATGAAAAACTGTTTTTT.

This sequence joins TRBV7-2 and TRBJ2-5; 7 positions match TRBD2. The CDR3 contains 14 residues. The germline V gene encodes CDR1 SGHTA and CDR2 FQGNSA. The J segment lost 4 bases and the V segment lost 2 bases, leaving 4 bases of the junction unmatched. CDR3 in amino acids: CASSLNWEGETQYF. The CDR3 DNA is TGTGCCAGCAGCTTAAACTGGGAGGGAGAGACCCAGTACTTC.

V usage is TRBV4-1 and J usage is TRBJ2-7; 7 bases agree with TRBD1. Judging by the DNA end, TRBJ2-5 fits better; the J call may be wrong. In germline, CDR1 is MGHRA, CDR2 YSYEKL. This CDR3 comprises 16 residues. This CDR3 reads CASSPGMTGWGETQYF. In nucleotides, the CDR3 is TGCGCCAGCAGCCCCGGCATGACAGGGTGGGGGGAGACCCAGTACTTC.

In its sample, this clonotype was seen many times. The V call is TRBV10-3, the J call TRBJ1-1; TRBD1 might be the D (5 bases). Germline V gene lookup returns CDR1 ENHRY and CDR2 SYGVKD. The ends were cut back, 4 bases at V and 2 bases at J, with 11 bases in the middle. The CDR3 is 14 residues long. CDR3 nucleotides: TGTGCCATCAGTGTAGAAGGGGTCAACACTGAAGCTTTCTTT. Its translation is CAISVEGVNTEAFF.

V gene TRBV7-2 combines with J gene TRBJ2-2; possibly TRBD1 for D (6 bases). The CDR3 loop spans 17 amino acids. V was pared by 5 bases and J by 1 base, with 17 bases between. The germline gives CDR1 SGHTA, CDR2 FQGNSA. The CDR3 DNA reads TGTGCCAGCAGCATTGTCGGGGACATAGAGAACACCGGGGAGCTGTTTTTT. Protein sequence: CASSIVGDIENTGELFF.

The genes are TRBV7-3 and TRBJ2-3; 7 nucleotides agree with TRBD2. Germline V gene lookup returns CDR1 SGHTA and CDR2 FQGTGA. J was trimmed by 8 bases and V by 5 bases; bases with no gene match: 7. The CDR3 is 13 residues long. CDR3 nucleotide sequence: TGTGCCAGCAGCGGGGGACTAACGGGTACGCAGTATTTT. It translates to CASSGGLTGTQYF.

To note about this clonotype: One base away lies a much larger clone, so this may be a sequencing read error. The chain combines TRBV7-2 with TRBJ2-3; no firm D call. CDR1 is SGHTA and CDR2 is FQGNSA in the germline V gene. The CDR3 has 13 residues. The chain's CDR3 is CASSLTQADTRYF. The CDR3 coding sequence is TGTGCCAGCAGCTTAACCCAAGCAGATACGCGGTATTTT.

This clonotype was seen many times. V and J are TRBV7-9 and TRBJ1-2; D call uncertain. Trimming left V 1 base short and J 4 bases short, with 10 bases between. Germline lookup yields CDR1 SEHNR and CDR2 FQNEAQ (reference sequence). The CDR3 runs to 14 residues. In DNA, the CDR3 is TGTGCCAGCAGCTTAGAAGGGCAGATCTATGGCTACACCTTC. Translating it yields CASSLEGQIYGYTF.

This clonotype was seen just once. This chain uses TRBV7-9 with TRBJ2-1; D assignment may be TRBD1 or TRBD2 (5 bases each). The CDR3 totals 15 residues. The germline V and J ends were trimmed by 5 bases and 1 base, with 12 bases remaining between them. Germline V CDR1 and CDR2: SEHNR, FQNEAQ (reference sequence). CDR3 nucleotides: TGTGCCAGCAGCCCTCGGGACCGTTCCTACAATGAGCAGTTCTTC. It encodes CASSPRDRSYNEQFF.

The chain carries TRBV4-3 and TRBJ2-1; D remains ambiguous. There are 14 residues in the CDR3. Germline CDR1 is LGHNA and CDR2 is YSLEER. Trimming took 3 bases from V and 8 from J, leaving 14 bases between them. Here the CDR3 reads CASSHDRAGDEQFF. CDR3 in DNA: TGCGCCAGCAGCCACGATCGGGCAGGCGATGAGCAGTTCTTC.

This clonotype was found many times. The chain recombines TRBV3-1 with TRBJ2-1, with 14 bases matching TRBD2. Germline lookup yields CDR1 LGHDT and CDR2 YNNKEL (reference sequence). This CDR3 spans 15 amino acids. V lost 4 bases, J lost 8 bases, and 4 bases stayed unmatched. For the CDR3, the DNA is TGTGCCAGCAGCCCAGGGACTAGCGGGAGATATGAGCAGTTCTTC. Its protein product is CASSPGTSGRYEQFF.

The chain joins TRBV5-1 to TRBJ2-3; tentative D call: TRBD1 (5 bases). Germline values: CDR1 SGHRS, CDR2 YFSETQ. Trimming shortened V by 6 bases and J by 0 bases, and 11 bases separated the two germline ends. This CDR3 has 14 residues. For the CDR3, the DNA is TGCGCCAGCACGGTTCAGGGAAGCACAGATACGCAGTATTTT. Translating it yields CASTVQGSTDTQYF.

The rearrangement joins TRBV10-3 to TRBJ2-1, with 9 nucleotides matching TRBD2. The better agreement between TRBJ2-7 and the DNA end casts doubt on the J call. In germline, CDR1 is ENHRY, CDR2 SYGVKD. The CDR3 totals 17 residues. The CDR3 reads CAIRKGLAGNSYNEQYF. DNA for the CDR3: TGTGCCATCAGGAAGGGCCTAGCGGGAAACTCCTACAATGAGCAGTACTTC.

V and J are TRBV15 and TRBJ1-5; 7 nucleotides agree with TRBD1. Losses at the gene ends were 1 base for V and 3 bases for J; bases not matched to a gene: 6. The germline V gene has CDR1 LNHNV and CDR2 YYDKDF (reference sequence). The CDR3 extends over 16 amino acids. The CDR3: CATSRVTGEANQPQHF. For the CDR3, the DNA is TGTGCCACCAGCAGAGTCACAGGGGAAGCCAATCAGCCCCAGCATTTT.

The J gene is TRBJ2-4, the V gene TRBV20-1; a possible D gene is TRBD2 (6 bases). The J call is uncertain, as TRBJ2-7 better fits the DNA end. CDR1 DFQATT and CDR2 SNEGSKA come from the germline V gene (reference sequence). The length of the CDR3 is 16 residues. This CDR3 reads CSARDPSRGSAYEQYF. In DNA, the CDR3 is TGCAGTGCTAGAGATCCTTCTCGGGGGTCCGCCTACGAGCAGTACTTC.

This clonotype was seen repeatedly, ten times or more. The chain links TRBV7-2 to TRBJ2-7; D ambiguous. The CDR3 sequence is 14 residues long. Trimming pared 1 base from V and 0 bases from J, leaving 7 bases between. In germline, CDR1 is SGHTA, CDR2 FQGNSA. The CDR3 bases are TGTGCCAGCAGCTTAGTACCCGGCTCCTACGAGCAGTACTTC. It yields the protein CASSLVPGSYEQYF.

This clonotype was picked up many times. The chain combines TRBV4-2 with TRBJ1-2; tentative D call: TRBD1 (6 bases). There are 17 residues in the CDR3. Germline lookup yields CDR1 LGHNA and CDR2 YNFKEQ. V lost 0 bases to trimming and J lost 5 bases, with 19 bases between them. In nucleotides, the CDR3 is TGTGCCAGCAGCCAAGATCTGGGGGGCGCGACTCAATATGGCTACACCTTC. Protein product: CASSQDLGGATQYGYTF.

Comments on this clonotype: A read error is possible here, since a much larger clone lies one base away. CDR3 protein: CASGGDSLRYNEQFF. CDR3 coding DNA: TGTGCCAGTGGGGGTGATTCCCTCCGATACAATGAGCAGTTCTTC. V gene TRBV6-2 or TRBV6-3 combines with J gene TRBJ2-1, with D perhaps given as TRBD1 or TRBD2 (5 bases each). Trimming shortened V by 9 bases and J by 4 bases, and 19 bases separated the two germline ends. The CDR3 has 15 residues. The germline CDR1 and CDR2 sequences are MNHEY and SVGEGT.

This clonotype has at least ten counts. V usage is TRBV2 and J usage is TRBJ2-3; tentative D call: TRBD2 (6 bases). The germline CDR1 and CDR2 sequences are SNHLY and FYNNEI. The V gene lost 6 bases and the J gene lost 0 bases, with 10 bases spanning the gap. There are 14 residues in the CDR3. The chain's CDR3 is CASSPGLSTDTQYF. Written as DNA, the CDR3 is TGTGCCAGCAGCCCGGGACTTAGCACAGATACGCAGTATTTT.

This clonotype has a handful of counts. The CDR3 nucleotides are TGTGCCAGCAGCCTCGGGAGGGGACTCAACACTGAAGCTTTCTTT. Translating gives CASSLGRGLNTEAFF. This rearrangement joins TRBV7-9 to TRBJ1-1; TRBD1 might be the D (5 bases). Between the trimmed V and J ends, which lost 5 bases and 2 bases, there was a span of 15 bases. The CDR3 contains 15 residues. The germline gives CDR1 SEHNR, CDR2 FQNEAQ (reference sequence).

The chain joins TRBV10-3 to TRBJ2-1, with 7 bases lining up with TRBD2. V lost 2 bases and J lost 3; bases outside the gene matches: 7. The CDR3 runs 16 residues. Germline V CDR1 and CDR2: ENHRY, SYGVKD. The CDR3 here is CAISENWDYLYNEQFF. The CDR3 nucleotides are TGTGCCATCAGTGAGAATTGGGACTACCTCTACAATGAGCAGTTCTTC.

This clonotype was recorded many times. The chain is built from TRBV11-3 and TRBJ2-3; TRBD1 agrees at 7 bases. V shed 1 base and J 4 bases; nucleotides not matched to a gene: 5. The CDR3 is 15 residues long. The V gene's germline CDR1 is SGHNT and CDR2 YENEEA. The CDR3 DNA sequence: TGTGCCAGCAGCTTAGTGAGGGGGCGCGCAGATACGCAGTATTTT. Protein sequence: CASSLVRGRADTQYF.

The chain employs TRBV20-1 and TRBJ2-5; TRBD1 might be the D (5 bases). The V gene's germline CDR1 is DFQATT and CDR2 SNEGSKA (reference sequence). This CDR3 is built from 13 residues. V lost 1 base to trimming and J lost 11 bases, with 17 bases between them. The CDR3, as DNA: TGCAGTGCTAGAGTCGCTGGGGCCAATGAGCAGTACTTC. It encodes CSARVAGANEQYF.

Details on this clonotype: This could be a read error, since a much larger clone is one nucleotide away. The V call is TRBV12-3 or TRBV12-4, the J call TRBJ2-1; D not certain. V shed 3 bases and J shed 15 bases, with 15 bases lying between them. This CDR3 region has 12 residues. CDR3 amino acids: CASSFFRTNLFF. For the CDR3, the DNA is TGTGCCAGCAGTTTTTTTCGAACGAATCTGTTCTTC.